This record looks at one T cell receptor beta chain sequence and its context. Its antigen remains unknown. This CDR3 is built from 17 residues. The germline V and J ends were trimmed by 2 bases and 3 bases, with 16 bases remaining between them. Germline V gene lookup returns CDR1 MNHEY and CDR2 SMNVEV (reference sequence). The data were taken from a study of T-cell reconstitution after alpha-beta-depleted transplantation in children. Study-level findings and limits: Surviving recipient cells, namely T cells and thymic progenitors, were the source of high day-60 TCRbeta diversity in some patients. Most T-cell counts and diversity one year after the transplant came from T cells that were newly produced.

Preparation of the TCRbeta library involved a method that used unique molecular identifiers. TCRdb independently ran MiXCR on the PCR reads; one entry per CDR3 protein. The sample has 450,000 to 700,000 distinct CDR3 sequences; 25% to 30% are singletons. The rearrangement links TRBV27 to TRBJ2-2; TRBD1 is a possible D gene (6 bases). This material consisted of PBMCs, taken before TCRalphabeta/CD19-depleted stem cell transplant. The clonotype originates from a boy in the first two years of life with Wiskott-Aldrich syndrome, due to receive a stem cell transplant. CDR3: CASSLRLRRQDTGELFF. Here the CDR3 DNA reads TGTGCCAGCAGTTTAAGGTTAAGGAGACAGGACACCGGGGAGCTGTTTTTT.